This record concerns one TCR beta chain sequence. What antigen it recognizes has not been identified. Base qualities are missing; no much larger clone stands one base away. The germline V gene specifies MNHEY as CDR1 and SVGAGI as CDR2. The CDR3 measures 13 amino acids from cysteine to phenylalanine. The CDR3 DNA has 39 bases and is translated from base 1. V gives up 6 bases and J gives up 2 bases, and the segment between their germline ends measures 10 bases. Participants in the prospective study were aged about 18 to 89 years, lived in about two dozen United States geographic areas, and enrolled through a virtual design. In the prospective study, cohorts were assigned on the basis of participant-reported clinical history obtained from a screening survey and a study questionnaire. Recovered participants in ImmuneRACE Cohort 3 were defined by two consecutive negative NP/OP PCR tests, clearance by a healthcare professional, or resolution of symptoms. Mobile phlebotomists in the prospective study collected whole blood, serum and a nasopharyngeal or oropharyngeal swab from every participant. Over a roughly 2-month period, participants in the prospective study had the option of providing additional blood draws and questionnaires. Prospective study blood samples were shipped either frozen or at room temperature before DNA extraction.

The immunoSEQ Assay, a bias-controlled multiplex PCR, was used to amplify TCRbeta CDR3 regions from genomic DNA. On the authors' methods: Within the assay, amplification of reference gene primers was used to estimate how many nucleated cells each sample contained. To quantify the absolute abundance of each unique TCRbeta CDR3 rearrangement, sequence reads were collapsed and filtered. For each sample, productive Simpson clonality was calculated as the square root of Simpson's diversity index across productive rearrangements. TCRdb took over this immuneACCESS table, retaining in-frame rearrangements with V and J assigned. Such tables are incomplete; in checked studies, under half of the missing clones stem from an unresolved V gene, and the remainder is unexplained. D and trimming come from the DNA, and the V and J calls and clone size come from that table. This sample is represented by 150,000 to 200,000 clones; around 73% of them were singletons. The ten largest clonotypes hold 15% to 20% of the sample.

The data originate from a study of blood T cell repertoires in COVID-19 (dated by TCRdb to between 2020 and 2021). About the investigation overall: The collaborator samples originated in the United States, Italy and Spain and spanned the acute and convalescent phases of COVID-19. The material from the prospective study consisted of cDNA or gDNA derived from T cells, B-cell-depleted T cells, or PBMCs. Sample metadata almost always included a de-identified subject ID, COVID-19 status, age in years and sex. Deeply sampled blood TCRbeta repertoires from subjects exposed to, actively infected with, or recovered from COVID-19 were included in the dataset. The repertoires were released in a freely available public database meant as a resource for research on the immune response to SARS-CoV-2. Where HLA class I and class II types were available, the types were taken from metadata supplied by the sample provider, not from assay-based typing. The samples were drawn from the first 160 participants of the ongoing ImmuneRACE study and from 950 to 1,500 subjects provided by 6 global collaborators. The full study reports these points: The amount of clinical and demographic metadata varied by source and participant and was provided uncurated.

The sequence derives from a woman aged 50 to 60 who had recovered from COVID-19. The sequence is built from TRBV6-5 and TRBJ2-5; matching of 6 bases hints at TRBD1 as the D gene. The sequencing sample was made of PBMCs or T cells enriched from blood (not recorded which). The CDR3 loop reads CASRGTIQETQYF. Here is the DNA: TGTGCCAGCAGAGGGACAATTCAAGAGACCCAGTACTTC.